Below, 27 T cell receptor beta chains from the same sample are listed, as sequenced in a study of CD8 T cells in Susac syndrome. RNA amounts of roughly 0.45 to 1 ug underwent reverse transcription with random hexamers. TCRdb analysed the immunoSEQ multiplex PCR reads with MiXCR anew, one entry per CDR3 protein. The sample holds 150,000 to 200,000 distinct CDR3 sequences, roughly nine tenths seen once. Sequenced material: CD4+ T cells from PBMCs. The receptors here all came from a human donor with Susac syndrome.

The chain carries TRBV15 and TRBJ1-1; weak D call: TRBD1 (6 bases). The V and J ends lost 0 bases and 1 base respectively, with 15 bases between them. The germline CDR1 and CDR2 sequences are LNHNV and YYDKDF (reference sequence). The length of the CDR3 is 17 residues. The CDR3 region is CATSRDTRQERNTEAFF. CDR3 sequence (DNA): TGTGCCACCAGCAGAGATACCCGACAGGAGAGGAACACTGAAGCTTTCTTT.

The chain combines TRBV25-1 with TRBJ2-2; D is uncertain. Germline lookup yields CDR1 MGHDK and CDR2 SYGVNS. V was clipped by 3 bases and J by 5 bases, with 7 bases between them. The CDR3 has 13 residues. CDR3 DNA: TGTGCCAGCAGTGAGGGTGATACCGGGGAGCTGTTTTTT. Encoded protein: CASSEGDTGELFF.

The rearrangement links TRBV6-1 to TRBJ1-1; 7 positions match TRBD1. V was clipped by 7 bases and J by 2 bases; unmatched bases: 16. Germline V CDR1 and CDR2: MNHNS, SASEGT. The CDR3 sequence is 17 residues long. CDR3 sequence (DNA): TGTGCCAGCACCATACAGGCAGGGGGGGCAGGAAACACTGAAGCTTTCTTT. Protein: CASTIQAGGAGNTEAFF.

This clonotype was observed a few times. The chain carries TRBV7-3 and TRBJ2-3, with no clear D. This CDR3 has 12 amino acids. V was cut by 5 bases and J by 0 bases, with 3 bases left in between. CDR1 is SGHTA, CDR2 FQGTGA, per germline. CDR3 residues: CASSASTDTQYF. The DNA of the CDR3 is TGTGCCAGCAGCGCTAGCACAGATACGCAGTATTTT.

This CDR3 reads CASSFDRYGYTF. Written as DNA, the CDR3 is TGTGCCAGCAGCTTCGACAGATATGGCTACACCTTC. The gene calls are TRBV7-2 and TRBJ1-2, with D possibly matching TRBD1 (5 bases). From germline, CDR1 is SGHTA and CDR2 FQGNSA. This CDR3 has 12 amino acids. V was pared by 3 bases and J by 5 bases, with 7 bases between.

The J gene is TRBJ1-2, the V gene TRBV28; D is undetermined. In germline, CDR1 is MDHEN, CDR2 SYDVKM. Trimming took off 1 base at V and 7 bases at J, with 7 bases between the two ends. The CDR3 is 12 residues long. The CDR3 DNA follows: TGTGCCAGCAGTTTATCCGGGTTTGGCTACACCTTC. It yields the protein CASSLSGFGYTF.

A single count supports this clonotype. The rearrangement links TRBV18 to TRBJ2-3; the D gene is possibly TRBD1 (6 bases). Germline V gene sequence: CDR1 KGHSH, CDR2 LQKENI. This CDR3 is 15 amino acids long. Trimming stripped 3 bases from V and 4 bases from J, with 14 bases between. Written as DNA, the CDR3 is TGTGCCAGCTCACCTGGACAGTTTAGCGCAGATACGCAGTATTTT. Translated: CASSPGQFSADTQYF.

This chain links TRBV4-1 with TRBJ2-7, with 7 bases lining up with TRBD2. The ends lost 7 bases at V and 4 bases at J; junction bases unmatched: 4. The CDR3 has 12 residues. Per the germline V gene, CDR1 is MGHRA and CDR2 is YSYEKL. The CDR3 nucleotides read TGCGCCAGCACCTGGGGGGGGTACGAGCAGTACTTC. This gives the protein CASTWGGYEQYF.

V is TRBV5-1 and J is TRBJ1-1, with D perhaps matching TRBD1 (5 bases). V was trimmed by 0 bases and J by 4 bases, leaving 10 bases between them. The length of the CDR3 is 14 residues. From germline, CDR1 is SGHRS and CDR2 YFSETQ. Here the CDR3 reads CASSLGGPSTEAFF. CDR3 sequence (DNA): TGCGCCAGCAGCTTGGGGGGCCCTAGCACTGAAGCTTTCTTT.

V and J are TRBV11-2 and TRBJ1-1; maybe TRBD1 (6 bases). CDR3 length: 15 amino acids. V lost 5 bases to trimming and J lost 11 bases, with 24 bases between them. Germline V gene sequence: CDR1 SGHAT, CDR2 FQNNGV. The CDR3 is CASSPNRQVVGRAFF. The CDR3, as DNA: TGTGCCAGCAGCCCGAATAGACAGGTCGTCGGTAGGGCTTTCTTT.

The chain links TRBV12-3 or TRBV12-4 to TRBJ2-7; D remains unclear. The CDR3 has 12 residues. V was trimmed by 8 bases and J by 3 bases, leaving 11 bases between them. DNA for the CDR3: TGTGCCAGCTCCGTAGCTGTCTACGAGCAGTACTTC. Protein sequence: CASSVAVYEQYF.

The rearrangement joins TRBV7-2 to TRBJ2-7; TRBD1 is a possible D gene (6 bases). Trimming took 3 bases from V and 3 from J, leaving 18 bases between them. The V gene's germline CDR1 is SGHTA and CDR2 FQGNSA. The CDR3 is 16 amino acids. The DNA of the CDR3 is TGTGCCAGCAGCTTTCCGGGACAACCGAAAGGCTACGAGCAGTACTTC. Protein product: CASSFPGQPKGYEQYF. The whole variable domain, remainder taken from reference TRBV7-2 and TRBJ2-7, is GAGVSQSPSNKVTEKGKDVELRCDPISGHTALYWYRQSLGQGLEFLIYFQGNSAPDKSGLPSDRFSAERTGGSVSTLTIQRTQQEDSAVYLCASSFPGQPKGYEQYFGPGTRLTVT.

V gene TRBV29-1 combines with J gene TRBJ1-1, with D uncertain. Trimming pared 4 bases from V and 2 bases from J, leaving 8 bases between. The CDR3 is 12 residues long. CDR1 SQVTM and CDR2 ANQGSEA come from the germline V gene. CDR3: CSVAEVNTEAFF. The CDR3 bases are TGCAGCGTTGCTGAGGTTAACACTGAAGCTTTCTTT.

This chain connects TRBV5-6 to TRBJ2-7; no firm D call. V was clipped by 4 bases and J by 1 base, with 12 bases between them. Germline CDR1 and CDR2: SGHDT and YYEEEE. The CDR3 extends over 14 amino acids. Here the CDR3 DNA reads TGTGCCAGCAGCGAAAAAGGCGGATCCTACGAGCAGTACTTC. Translated, it gives CASSEKGGSYEQYF.

The chain combines TRBV20-1 with TRBJ1-2; 10 positions agree with TRBD1. Germline lookup yields CDR1 DFQATT and CDR2 SNEGSKA (reference sequence). The CDR3 contains 16 residues. With V trimmed by 0 bases and J by 1 base, 5 bases remained unmatched. The CDR3 protein is CSARDRDRGFNYGYTF. In DNA form, the CDR3 reads TGCAGTGCTAGAGATCGGGACAGGGGATTTAACTATGGCTACACCTTC.

The CDR3 here is CASSQNFNQPQHF. DNA for the CDR3: TGTGCCAGCAGCCAGAACTTCAATCAGCCCCAGCATTTT. This rearrangement joins TRBV28 to TRBJ1-5; no firm D call. Germline CDR1 MDHEN, CDR2 SYDVKM. V was trimmed by 6 bases and J by 3 bases, leaving 9 bases between them. This CDR3 is built from 13 residues. The whole variable domain, filled in from reference TRBV28 and TRBJ1-5, reads DVKVTQSSRYLVKRTGEKVFLECVQDMDHENMFWYRQDPGLGLRLIYFSYDVKMKEKGDIPEGYSVSREKKERFSLILESASTNQTSMYLCASSQNFNQPQHFGDGTRLSIL.

The chain carries TRBV27 and TRBJ2-5; TRBD1 might be the D (6 bases). Germline V gives CDR1 MNHEY, CDR2 SMNVEV (reference sequence). CDR3 size: 12 residues. V lost 5 bases to trimming and J lost 5 bases, with 9 bases between them. CDR3 DNA: TGTGCCAGCAGTCCAAGGGGGGAGACCCAGTACTTC. Translated: CASSPRGETQYF.

The chain recombines TRBV7-9 with TRBJ2-3, with D perhaps TRBD2 (6 bases). The germline CDR1 and CDR2 sequences are SEHNR and FQNEAQ (reference sequence). CDR3 size: 15 residues. Trimming pared 3 bases from V and 2 bases from J, leaving 12 bases between. CDR3 region: CASSFGGVNTDTQYF. The DNA of the CDR3 is TGTGCCAGCAGCTTCGGCGGGGTCAACACAGATACGCAGTATTTT.

This clonotype was seen more than once but under ten times. V is TRBV6-1 and J is TRBJ2-4, with D tentatively TRBD1 (7 bases). The V end lost 6 bases, the J end lost 6 bases, and 15 bases lay between the germline ends. The CDR3 is made up of 14 amino acids. CDR1 is MNHNS, CDR2 SASEGT, per germline. The CDR3 DNA reads TGTGCCAGCAGAGCCCAGGGGGGCCTAAACATTCAGTACTTC. This encodes CASRAQGGLNIQYF.

The chain is built from TRBV6-5 and TRBJ2-2, with a tentative D call TRBD2 (6 bases). The CDR3 has 15 amino acids. V dropped 6 bases and J dropped 4 bases, with 15 bases sitting between them. Germline CDR1 is MNHEY and CDR2 is SVGAGI. The CDR3 DNA is TGTGCCAGCAGCGGGGGAAAGTTGAGCACCGGGGAGCTGTTTTTT. Encoded protein: CASSGGKLSTGELFF.

The chain joins TRBV6-5 to TRBJ2-7; 8 bases line up with TRBD1. CDR1 is MNHEY, CDR2 SVGAGI, per germline. J was trimmed by 5 bases and V by 6 bases; bases with no gene match: 9. The CDR3 extends over 14 amino acids. For the CDR3, the DNA is TGTGCCAGCAGAATAGACAGGGGTATCAACGAGCAGTACTTC. This encodes CASRIDRGINEQYF.

The rearrangement links TRBV20-1 to TRBJ2-2; possible D gene TRBD2, 7 bases. Per germline, CDR1 DFQATT and CDR2 SNEGSKA (reference sequence). The CDR3 loop spans 14 amino acids. V was cut by 1 base and J by 4 bases, with 10 bases left in between. In DNA form, the CDR3 reads TGCAGTGCTAGAGTCGCGGGGGCCACCGGGGAGCTGTTTTTT. This codes for CSARVAGATGELFF.

The chain carries TRBV14 and TRBJ1-4; D call uncertain. This CDR3 spans 13 amino acids. Germline assignment: CDR1 SGHDN and CDR2 FVKESK. V lost 4 bases, J lost 5 bases, and 8 bases lay in between. The DNA for the CDR3 is TGTGCCAGCAGCCCGAGGGAGAATGAAAAACTGTTTTTT. Its translation: CASSPRENEKLFF.

The chain couples TRBV5-1 to TRBJ2-5, with TRBD1 matching 8 bases. V lost 0 bases and J lost 3; bases outside the gene matches: 1. The CDR3 totals 14 residues. Per the germline V gene, CDR1 is SGHRS and CDR2 is YFSETQ. CDR3 amino acids: CASSLGQGKETQYF. Written as DNA, the CDR3 is TGCGCCAGCAGCTTGGGACAGGGGAAAGAGACCCAGTACTTC. Supplemented by reference TRBV5-1 and TRBJ2-5, the full variable domain reads KAGVTQTPRYLIKTRGQQVTLSCSPISGHRSVSWYQQTPGQGLQFLFEYFSETQRNKGNFPGRFSGRQFSNSRSEMNVSTLELGDSALYLCASSLGQGKETQYFGPGTRLLVL.

This sequence joins TRBV5-5 and TRBJ2-3; D might be TRBD2 (7 bases). The V end was cut by 3 bases, the J end by 3 bases, with 11 bases between. CDR3 size: 14 residues. Germline loops: CDR1 SGHKS, CDR2 YYEKEE (reference sequence). The CDR3 region has the DNA TGTGCCAGCAGCTCTGAGGGGGGGACAGATACGCAGTATTTT. Its translation is CASSSEGGTDTQYF. The complete variable domain, with remaining parts taken from reference TRBV5-5 and TRBJ2-3, reads DAGVTQSPTHLIKTRGQQVTLRCSPISGHKSVSWYQQVLGQGPQFIFQYYEKEERGRGNFPDRFSARQFPNYSSELNVNALLLGDSALYLCASSSEGGTDTQYFGPGTRLTVL.

The chain recombines TRBV12-3 or TRBV12-4 with TRBJ1-2; D gene unclear. This CDR3 is built from 13 residues. Trimming took off 6 bases at V and 8 bases at J, with 16 bases between the two ends. The CDR3 sequence: CASSPAQSWGYTF. CDR3 nucleotide sequence: TGTGCCAGCAGCCCCGCCCAAAGCTGGGGCTACACCTTC.

The V gene is TRBV19, the J gene TRBJ1-5; D may be TRBD1 (6 bases). Trimming left V 8 bases short and J 6 bases short, with 14 bases between. The CDR3 is 13 residues long. CDR1 and CDR2 from the germline V gene are LNHDA and SQIVND (reference sequence). DNA for the CDR3: TGTGCCAGTTGGGGGCAGGGGAGTCAGCCCCAGCATTTT. Its protein product is CASWGQGSQPQHF.